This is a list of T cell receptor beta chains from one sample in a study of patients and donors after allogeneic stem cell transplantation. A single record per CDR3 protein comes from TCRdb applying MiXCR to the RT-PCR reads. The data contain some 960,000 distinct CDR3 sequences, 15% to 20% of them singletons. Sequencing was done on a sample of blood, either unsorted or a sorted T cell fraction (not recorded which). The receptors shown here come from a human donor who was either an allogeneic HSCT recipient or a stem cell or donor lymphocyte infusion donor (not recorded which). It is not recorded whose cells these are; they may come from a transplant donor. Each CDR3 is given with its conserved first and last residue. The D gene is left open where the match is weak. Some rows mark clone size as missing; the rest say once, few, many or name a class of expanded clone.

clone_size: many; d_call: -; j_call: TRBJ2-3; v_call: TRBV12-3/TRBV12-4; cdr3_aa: CASSFRVEAQRNTQYF; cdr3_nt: TGTGCCAGCAGTTTCAGAGTGGAAGCTCAGAGGAATACGCAGTATTTT
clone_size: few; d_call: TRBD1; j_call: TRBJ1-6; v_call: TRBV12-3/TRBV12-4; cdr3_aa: CASSKTGNSYNSPLHF; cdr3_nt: TGTGCCAGCAGTAAGACAGGGAACTCCTATAATTCACCCCTCCACTTT
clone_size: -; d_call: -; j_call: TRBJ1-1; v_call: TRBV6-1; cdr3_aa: CASIDRTMNTEAFF; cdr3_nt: TGTGCCAGCATAGACCGCACCATGAACACTGAAGCTTTCTTT
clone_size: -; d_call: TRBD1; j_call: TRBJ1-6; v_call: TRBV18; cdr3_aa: CASSVDRAFNPNSPLHF; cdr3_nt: TGTGCCAGCTCAGTGGACAGGGCCTTTAACCCTAATTCACCCCTCCACTTT
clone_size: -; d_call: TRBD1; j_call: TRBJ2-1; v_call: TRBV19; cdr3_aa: CASSRRDRNNEQFF; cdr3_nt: TGTGCCAGTAGCCGCAGGGACAGAAACAATGAGCAGTTCTTC
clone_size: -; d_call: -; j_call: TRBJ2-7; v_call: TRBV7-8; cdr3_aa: CASSLALSRGHYYEQYF; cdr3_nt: TGTGCTAGCAGCTTAGCGCTCTCGAGGGGACACTATTACGAGCAGTACTTC
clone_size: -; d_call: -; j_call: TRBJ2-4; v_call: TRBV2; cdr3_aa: CASSDLAVDIQYF; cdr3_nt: TGTGCCAGCAGTGATCTAGCTGTGGACATTCAGTACTTC
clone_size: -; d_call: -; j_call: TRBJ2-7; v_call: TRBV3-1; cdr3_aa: CASSPGGRFYEQYF; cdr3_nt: TGTGCCAGCAGCCCCGGGGGACGATTCTACGAGCAGTACTTC
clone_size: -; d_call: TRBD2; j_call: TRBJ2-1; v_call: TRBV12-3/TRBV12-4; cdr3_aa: CASSLTYPGTSGGYEQFF; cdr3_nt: TGTGCCAGCAGTTTAACTTATCCCGGGACTAGCGGGGGTTATGAGCAGTTCTTC
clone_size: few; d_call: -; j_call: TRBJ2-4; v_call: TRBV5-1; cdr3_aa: CASSSPSTIAKNIQYF; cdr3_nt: TGCGCCAGCAGTTCGCCCTCAACCATAGCCAAAAACATTCAGTACTTC
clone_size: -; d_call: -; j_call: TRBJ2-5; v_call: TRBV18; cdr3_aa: CASSREGVIQETQYF; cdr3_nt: TGTGCCAGCTCACGTGAGGGGGTTATACAAGAGACCCAGTACTTC
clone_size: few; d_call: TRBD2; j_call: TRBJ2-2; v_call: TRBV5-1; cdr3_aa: CASSIGTNPAGELFF; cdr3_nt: TGCGCCAGCAGCATAGGGACTAATCCCGCCGGGGAGCTGTTTTTT
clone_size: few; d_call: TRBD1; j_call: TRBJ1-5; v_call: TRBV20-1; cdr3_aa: CSALETGFPPQHF; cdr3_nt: TGCAGTGCATTGGAGACAGGGTTTCCGCCCCAGCATTTT
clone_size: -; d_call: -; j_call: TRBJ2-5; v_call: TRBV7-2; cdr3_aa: CASSLRDSLGTQYF; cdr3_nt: TGTGCCAGCAGCTTAAGGGACTCCCTAGGGACCCAGTACTTC
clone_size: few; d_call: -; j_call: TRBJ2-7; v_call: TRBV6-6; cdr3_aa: CASSYGLDEQYF; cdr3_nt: TGTGCCAGCAGTTACGGGTTGGACGAGCAGTACTTC
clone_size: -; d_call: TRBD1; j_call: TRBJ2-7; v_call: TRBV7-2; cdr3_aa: CASSLDGTGLPYEQYF; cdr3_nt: TGTGCCAGCAGCTTAGACGGGACAGGGTTGCCCTACGAGCAGTACTTC
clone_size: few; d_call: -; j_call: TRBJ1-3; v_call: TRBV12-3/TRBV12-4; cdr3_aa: CASTVTAGNTIYF; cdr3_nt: TGTGCCAGCACAGTCACAGCAGGAAACACCATATATTTT
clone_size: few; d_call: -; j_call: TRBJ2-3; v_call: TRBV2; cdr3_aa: CASSEGTATQYF; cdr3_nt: TGTGCCAGCAGTGAAGGGACAGCTACGCAGTATTTT
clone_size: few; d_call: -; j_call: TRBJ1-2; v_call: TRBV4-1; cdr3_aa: CASSQVAADTYGYTF; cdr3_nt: TGCGCCAGCAGCCAAGTGGCAGCGGATACCTATGGCTACACCTTC
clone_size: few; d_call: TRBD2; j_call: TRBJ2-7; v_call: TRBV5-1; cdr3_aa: CASSLGPSGDTYEQYF; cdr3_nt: TGCGCCAGCAGCTTGGGGCCTAGCGGGGATACCTACGAGCAGTACTTC
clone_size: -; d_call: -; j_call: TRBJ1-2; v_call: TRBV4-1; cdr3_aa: CASSQVGGSYYGYTF; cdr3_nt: TGCGCCAGCAGCCAAGTCGGGGGCTCCTACTATGGCTACACCTTC
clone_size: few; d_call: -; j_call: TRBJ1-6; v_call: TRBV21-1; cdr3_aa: CASQQGICSYNSPLHF; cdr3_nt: TGTGCCAGCCAACAGGGTATCTGCTCCTATAATTCACCCCTCCACTTT
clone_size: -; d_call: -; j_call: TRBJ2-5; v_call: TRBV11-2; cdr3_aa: CASSLTGQWRETQYF; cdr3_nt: TGTGCCAGCAGCCTCACCGGACAGTGGAGGGAGACCCAGTACTTC
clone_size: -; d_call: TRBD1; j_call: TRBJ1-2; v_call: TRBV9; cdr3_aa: CASSVLYSPGQANNYGYTF; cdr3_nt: TGTGCCAGCAGCGTTCTTTATTCTCCGGGACAGGCCAATAACTATGGCTACACCTTC
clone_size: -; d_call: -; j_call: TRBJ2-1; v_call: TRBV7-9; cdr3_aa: CASSRGAAYNEQFF; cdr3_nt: TGTGCCAGCAGCCGCGGGGCGGCCTACAATGAGCAGTTCTTC
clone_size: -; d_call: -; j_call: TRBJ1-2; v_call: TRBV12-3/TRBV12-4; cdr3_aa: CASSPWGTPASNYGYTF; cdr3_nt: TGTGCCAGCAGTCCCTGGGGGACTCCAGCCTCTAACTATGGCTACACCTTC